This T cell receptor (beta chain) was retrieved from a study of cytomegalovirus exposure and HLA in healthy donors. Study-wide results and limits: Most sequenced TCRs were rare (though some public TCRs occurred in many donors). There were 150 to 200 TCR beta chains listed as cytomegalovirus-associated.

Donors were drawn from the 120-subject validation cohort, separate from the approximately 680-subject first cohort. Judged by abundance, this clone is medium-sized. Its target is unknown. Germline CDR1 reads MNHEY; CDR2 reads SVGAGI. V was clipped by 4 bases and J by 7 bases, with 9 bases between them. CDR3 size: 12 residues. Repertoires were generated with immunoSEQ multiplex PCR, while TCRdb's copy carries only in-frame clones and drops some. The sample lists 50,000 to 65,000 clones, more than 85% occurring once. The chain carries TRBV6-5 and TRBJ2-3; no firm D call. Sequenced sample: PBMCs. The receptor was isolated from a woman in her late teens or twenties in good health and CMV-seropositive. This CDR3 is CASSSPGYTQYF. The CDR3, as DNA: TGTGCCAGCAGTTCGCCGGGTTATACGCAGTATTTT.